The present entry profiles one T cell receptor (beta chain) with its context. For each subset, genomic DNA was distributed in equal portions over several immunoSEQ plates. Produced via immunoSEQ multiplex PCR; TCRdb's table is partial and in-frame only. The sample has roughly 300,000 clones, around nine tenths seen once; the top ten hold 15% to 20%. This entry comes from a study of shared clonotypes between healthy human individuals. This sequence originates from a man between 18 and 35 years old in good health. The source material was memory CD8+ T cells sorted from blood. Specified subset: CD45RO+ cells pooled with CCR7-negative TemRA cells.

CDR3 in DNA: TGTGCCAGCAGCCCTAGCGGAGAACACACAGATACGCAGTATTTT. Translating it yields CASSPSGEHTDTQYF. The chain carries TRBV11-2 and TRBJ2-3; 7 bases match TRBD2. The CDR3 loop spans 15 amino acids. Germline V gives CDR1 SGHAT, CDR2 FQNNGV. The V gene end was trimmed by 5 bases and the J gene end by 2 bases; junction bases not matched to a gene: 7.